These T cell receptor beta chains were read from a single sample in a study of identifying expanded T cells in peripheral blood. Profiling relied on immunoSEQ multiplex PCR, and the TCRdb table lists in-frame clones only, not all of them. The sample lists approximately 59,000 clones, 89% occurring once. Sequencing was carried out using blood. Every receptor here comes from a person between 18 and 75 years old in good health. The CDR3 runs from the conserved cysteine through the conserved F or W. The D gene is left open where the match is weak. Clone size is given for some rows only: seen once, a few or many times, or a class if the clone is expanded.

v_gene: TRBV7-8
abundance: NA
d_gene: NA
j_gene: TRBJ2-7
CDR3nt: TGTGCCAGCAGCTTAAGGTTGGACCGTTCCTACGAGCAGTACTTC
CDR3aa: CASSLRLDRSYEQYF

v_gene: TRBV25-1
abundance: NA
d_gene: NA
j_gene: TRBJ2-5
CDR3nt: TGTGCCAGCAGTGAATCGGGAGTTGCAGAGACCCAGTACTTC
CDR3aa: CASSESGVAETQYF

v_gene: TRBV5-1
abundance: NA
d_gene: NA
j_gene: TRBJ1-4
CDR3nt: TGCGCCAGCAGCTTGGACGGGGCCGTGGAAAAACTGTTTTTT
CDR3aa: CASSLDGAVEKLFF

v_gene: TRBV11-1
abundance: NA
d_gene: NA
j_gene: TRBJ1-5
CDR3nt: TGTGCCAGCAGCTTAGCGCCTGATCAGCCCCAGCATTTT
CDR3aa: CASSLAPDQPQHF

v_gene: TRBV5-6
abundance: NA
d_gene: NA
j_gene: TRBJ2-4
CDR3nt: TGTGCCAGCAGCTTTTACGGACTTTACAAAAACATTCAGTACTTC
CDR3aa: CASSFYGLYKNIQYF

v_gene: TRBV19
abundance: NA
d_gene: NA
j_gene: TRBJ1-1
CDR3nt: TGTGCCAGCCAAACGGGGCAGATCGCCACTGAAGCTTTCTTT
CDR3aa: CASQTGQIATEAFF

v_gene: TRBV18
abundance: NA
d_gene: NA
j_gene: TRBJ2-4
CDR3nt: TGTGCCAGCTCACCCCCCGGCTCCAAAAACATTCAGTACTTC
CDR3aa: CASSPPGSKNIQYF

v_gene: TRBV4-1
abundance: NA
d_gene: NA
j_gene: TRBJ2-3
CDR3nt: TGCGCCAGCAGCCTCCAAATTGGAACAGATACGCAGTATTTT
CDR3aa: CASSLQIGTDTQYF

v_gene: TRBV11-2
abundance: NA
d_gene: NA
j_gene: TRBJ1-4
CDR3nt: TGTGCCAGCAGCTTCTCGGCCGTAGCGGAAAAACTGTTTTTT
CDR3aa: CASSFSAVAEKLFF

v_gene: TRBV9
abundance: NA
d_gene: TRBD1
j_gene: TRBJ2-7
CDR3nt: TGTGCCAGCAGCGCCACGGGACAGAACTACGAGCAGTACTTC
CDR3aa: CASSATGQNYEQYF

v_gene: TRBV5-1
abundance: NA
d_gene: NA
j_gene: TRBJ1-3
CDR3nt: TGCGCCAGCAGCTTGGCCGAAGGAAACACCATATATTTT
CDR3aa: CASSLAEGNTIYF

v_gene: TRBV9
abundance: once
d_gene: TRBD2
j_gene: TRBJ2-1
CDR3nt: TGTGCCAGCAGCGTAGAAGGGACTAGCGGGGGAGCCTACAATGAGCAGTTCTTC
CDR3aa: CASSVEGTSGGAYNEQFF

v_gene: TRBV5-4
abundance: NA
d_gene: TRBD2
j_gene: TRBJ2-1
CDR3nt: TGTGCCAGCAGCACTAGCGGGAGGGAATACAATGAGCAGTTCTTC
CDR3aa: CASSTSGREYNEQFF

v_gene: TRBV28
abundance: NA
d_gene: NA
j_gene: TRBJ1-2
CDR3nt: TGTGCCAGCAGTCCCCCGGGAGCTAACTATGGCTACACCTTC
CDR3aa: CASSPPGANYGYTF

v_gene: TRBV9
abundance: NA
d_gene: NA
j_gene: TRBJ1-1
CDR3nt: TGTGCCAGCAGCGGTCGCCGCGGGGGACCCACGAACACTGAAGCTTTCTTT
CDR3aa: CASSGRRGGPTNTEAFF

v_gene: TRBV7-2
abundance: few
d_gene: NA
j_gene: TRBJ2-7
CDR3nt: TGTGCCAGCAGCTTAATCGGGGGCTACGAGCAGTACTTC
CDR3aa: CASSLIGGYEQYF

v_gene: TRBV18
abundance: NA
d_gene: NA
j_gene: TRBJ2-1
CDR3nt: TGTGCCAGCTCACCTCGCCGGGACACTTCCTCCTACAATGAGCAGTTCTTC
CDR3aa: CASSPRRDTSSYNEQFF

v_gene: TRBV27
abundance: NA
d_gene: TRBD1
j_gene: TRBJ2-1
CDR3nt: TGTGCCAGCACCCACAGGGGTAACAATGAGCAGTTCTTC
CDR3aa: CASTHRGNNEQFF

v_gene: TRBV27
abundance: NA
d_gene: TRBD2
j_gene: TRBJ2-6
CDR3nt: TGTGCCAGCCCCGGGGGAGGGAAGCGATCCGGGGCCAACGTCCTGACTTTC
CDR3aa: CASPGGGKRSGANVLTF

v_gene: TRBV18
abundance: NA
d_gene: NA
j_gene: TRBJ2-5
CDR3nt: TGTGCCAGCTCACCAACATCGTACCAAGAGACCCAGTACTTC
CDR3aa: CASSPTSYQETQYF

v_gene: TRBV27
abundance: NA
d_gene: NA
j_gene: TRBJ2-7
CDR3nt: TGTGCCAGCAAGCGGCAGGTGGGATACGAGCAGTACTTC
CDR3aa: CASKRQVGYEQYF

v_gene: TRBV30
abundance: few
d_gene: NA
j_gene: TRBJ2-7
CDR3nt: TGTGCCTGGAGTGCCCCGCCGTCCCAATACGAGCAGTACTTC
CDR3aa: CAWSAPPSQYEQYF

v_gene: TRBV6-5
abundance: NA
d_gene: NA
j_gene: TRBJ1-1
CDR3nt: TGTGCCAGCAGTTGGGACCAAAACACTGAAGCTTTCTTT
CDR3aa: CASSWDQNTEAFF

v_gene: TRBV19
abundance: NA
d_gene: TRBD2
j_gene: TRBJ2-5
CDR3nt: TGTGCCAGTAGGACTAGCGGGGAAGAGACCCAGTACTTC
CDR3aa: CASRTSGEETQYF